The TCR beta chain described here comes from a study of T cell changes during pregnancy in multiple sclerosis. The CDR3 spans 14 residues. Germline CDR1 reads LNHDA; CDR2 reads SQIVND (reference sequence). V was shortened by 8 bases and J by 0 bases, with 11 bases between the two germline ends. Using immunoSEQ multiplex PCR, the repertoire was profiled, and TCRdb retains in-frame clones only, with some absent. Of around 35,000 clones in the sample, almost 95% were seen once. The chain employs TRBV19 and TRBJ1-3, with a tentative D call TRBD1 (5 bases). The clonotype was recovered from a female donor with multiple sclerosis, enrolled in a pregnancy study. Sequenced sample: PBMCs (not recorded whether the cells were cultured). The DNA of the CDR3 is TGTGCCAGTGGCCAGAGGGGCTCTGGAAACACCATATATTTT. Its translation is CASGQRGSGNTIYF.